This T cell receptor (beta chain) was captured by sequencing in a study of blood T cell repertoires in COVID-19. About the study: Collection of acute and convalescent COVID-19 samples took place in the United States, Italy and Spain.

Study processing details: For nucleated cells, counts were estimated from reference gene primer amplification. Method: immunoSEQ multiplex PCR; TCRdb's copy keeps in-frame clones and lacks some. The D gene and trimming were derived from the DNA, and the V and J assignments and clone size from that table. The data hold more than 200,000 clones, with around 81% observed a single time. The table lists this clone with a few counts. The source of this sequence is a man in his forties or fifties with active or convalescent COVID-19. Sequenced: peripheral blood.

This CDR3 is CASSQIDTDTQYF. CDR3 in DNA: TGTGCCAGCTCACAAATAGACACAGATACGCAGTATTTT. The J gene is TRBJ2-3, the V gene TRBV18; D is uncertain. The length of the CDR3 is 13 residues. V dropped 4 bases and J dropped 2 bases, with 7 bases sitting between them. Germline V CDR1 and CDR2: KGHSH, LQKENI.